Listed below are T cell receptor beta chains from one sample, sequenced in a study of neurological immune-mediated disorders. TCRdb re-analysed the 5' RACE reads in MiXCR, keeping a single row per CDR3 protein. Found here are tens of thousands of distinct CDR3 sequences, about 4% of them singletons; the top ten hold 2.9%. Source material: PBMCs. The receptors were gathered from a man aged 50 to 60 with multiple sclerosis. The conserved cysteine and the conserved F or W are not part of the CDR3 here. The order of the fields is V gene, J gene, CDR3 protein.

>TRBV7-2|TRBJ2-1
ASSLQVYNEQF
>TRBV4-1|TRBJ2-1
ASSQEGTGGPMANEQF
>TRBV20-1|TRBJ2-7
SAQEGLYEQY
>TRBV2|TRBJ2-4
ASSEEMRVGDIQY
>TRBV12-3/TRBV12-4|TRBJ2-7
ASTFGAGFGVEQY
>TRBV20-1|TRBJ2-5
SARSRAILPQY
>TRBV12-3/TRBV12-4|TRBJ2-3
ASSLWVRDTQY
>TRBV6-1|TRBJ1-3
ASSERQGAFGKTIY
>TRBV12-3/TRBV12-4|TRBJ1-6
ASRPRGGANSPLN
>TRBV20-1|TRBJ2-5
SAGGLGETQY
>TRBV5-1|TRBJ2-3
ASSLIATVSTDTQY
>TRBV5-1|TRBJ2-2
ASSLYLAGARTGELF
>TRBV7-9|TRBJ2-1
ASSSPGRGESF
>TRBV20-1|TRBJ2-3
SASRRTGDGTDTQY
>TRBV5-1|TRBJ1-2
ASSYRGANYGYT
>TRBV7-2|TRBJ2-1
ASSPLFGRGTYNEQF
>TRBV20-1|TRBJ2-6
SARTSGANVLT
>TRBV3-1|TRBJ1-2
ASSHHLTGVNYGYT
>TRBV12-3/TRBV12-4|TRBJ1-1
ASSFTENTEAF
>TRBV20-1|TRBJ2-3
SAITPGTRDTDTQY
>TRBV7-9|TRBJ2-5
ASSNPAAGGRETQY
>TRBV20-1|TRBJ2-5
SVRFGLRKETQY
>TRBV12-3/TRBV12-4|TRBJ2-2
ASSLAQGTGELF
>TRBV18|TRBJ1-5
ASSPGTGLGQN
>TRBV5-1|TRBJ2-1
ASSWDDRPLYNEQF
>TRBV2|TRBJ2-1
ASSEEIRRAYNEQF
>TRBV20-1|TRBJ1-1
SARDPGGLSTEAF
>TRBV19|TRBJ1-2
ASSIRGVGYGYT
>TRBV28|TRBJ1-1
ASSLSYRLGANTEAF
>TRBV5-5|TRBJ2-2
ASSPHANTGELF
>TRBV5-6|TRBJ1-1
ASSLGVRARTEAF
>TRBV14|TRBJ1-2
ASSQDRLPYNYGYT
>TRBV5-1|TRBJ2-3
ASSELAGTDTQY
>TRBV5-1|TRBJ2-1
ASSFSLGGGNSYNEQF
>TRBV5-1|TRBJ1-4
ASSLDTGYNEKLF